This TCR beta chain was sequenced during a study of control samples from healthy donors and cancer patients. Sequencing used immunoSEQ multiplex PCR; TCRdb keeps in-frame clones, though not all of them. The sample holds 160,000 or so clones, roughly 90% seen once. The source of this sequence is a woman in her 30s in good health. The sequenced sample consisted of blood.

Here the CDR3 DNA reads TGCGCCAGCAGCCTTAAGGGCGGGGGGTACAATGAGCAGTTCTTC. It codes for CASSLKGGGYNEQFF. V and J are TRBV4-1 and TRBJ2-1; 8 bases agree with TRBD2. With V trimmed by 4 bases and J by 4 bases, 6 bases remained unmatched. The CDR3 has 15 amino acids. Per germline, CDR1 MGHRA and CDR2 YSYEKL.